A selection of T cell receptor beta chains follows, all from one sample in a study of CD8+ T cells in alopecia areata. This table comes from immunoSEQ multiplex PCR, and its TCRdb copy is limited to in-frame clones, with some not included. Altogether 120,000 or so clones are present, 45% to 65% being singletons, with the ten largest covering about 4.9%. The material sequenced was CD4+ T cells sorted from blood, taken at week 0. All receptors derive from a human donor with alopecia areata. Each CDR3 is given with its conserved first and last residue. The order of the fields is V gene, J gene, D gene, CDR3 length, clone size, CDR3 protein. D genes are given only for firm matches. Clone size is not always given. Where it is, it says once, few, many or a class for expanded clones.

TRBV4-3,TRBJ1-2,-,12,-,CASSQSARGYTF
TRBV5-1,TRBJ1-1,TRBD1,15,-,CASSLGDRMRTEAFF
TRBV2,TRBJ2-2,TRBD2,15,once,CASKTSGANTGELFF
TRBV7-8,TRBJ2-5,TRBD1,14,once,CASSFGTGGETQYF
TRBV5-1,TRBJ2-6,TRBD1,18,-,CASSSGTGGLSGANVLTF
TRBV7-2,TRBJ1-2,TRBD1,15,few,CASSPRDRGPYGYTF
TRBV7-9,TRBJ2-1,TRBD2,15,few,CASSFLAGGIDEQFF
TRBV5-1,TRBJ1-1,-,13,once,CASSFSQSAEAFF
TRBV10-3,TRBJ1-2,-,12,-,CAISEFYLGYTF
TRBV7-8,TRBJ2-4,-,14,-,CASSPGGGKNIQYF
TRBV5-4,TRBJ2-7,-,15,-,CASSPRLVDSYEQYF
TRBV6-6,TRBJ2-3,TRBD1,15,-,CASSYETGVTDTQYF
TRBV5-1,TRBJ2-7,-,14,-,CASSLGVSGYEQYF
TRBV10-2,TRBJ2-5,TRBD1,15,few,CASSIGTGVMETQYF
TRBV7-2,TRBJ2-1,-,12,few,CASSLELTEQFF
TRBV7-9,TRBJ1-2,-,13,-,CASSLAQDYGYTF
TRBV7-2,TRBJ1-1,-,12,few,CASSLMNTEAFF
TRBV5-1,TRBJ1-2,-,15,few,CASSSLPGNPGGYTF
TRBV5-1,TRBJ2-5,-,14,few,CASSPLGRGETQYF
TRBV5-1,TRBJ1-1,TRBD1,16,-,CASSLYQTGESTEAFF
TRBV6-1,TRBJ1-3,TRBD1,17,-,CASSEASYRGSGNTIYF
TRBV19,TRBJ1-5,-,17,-,CASSIAQAGSSNQPQHF
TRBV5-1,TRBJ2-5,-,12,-,CASSLDIETQYF
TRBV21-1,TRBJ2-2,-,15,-,CASSSTVRNTGELFF
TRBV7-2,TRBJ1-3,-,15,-,CASSLGYISGNTIYF
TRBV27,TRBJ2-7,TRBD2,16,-,CASSFFTGGQSYEQYF
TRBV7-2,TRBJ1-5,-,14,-,CASSLANSNQPQHF
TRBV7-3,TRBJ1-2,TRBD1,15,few,CASSPKGQVPGGYTF
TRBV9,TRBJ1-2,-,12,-,CASSVGEYGYTF
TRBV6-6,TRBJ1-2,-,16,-,CASSRRFDSSNYGYTF
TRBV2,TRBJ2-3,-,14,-,CASSEAGTGDTQYF
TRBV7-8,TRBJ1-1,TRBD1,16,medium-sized,CASSLAHRQGFTEAFF
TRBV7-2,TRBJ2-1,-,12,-,CASSEDGLRQFF
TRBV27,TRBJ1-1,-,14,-,CASSRGGAGTEAFF
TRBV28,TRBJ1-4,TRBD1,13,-,CASSRQGSEKLFF
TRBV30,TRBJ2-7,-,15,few,CAWSVQSGTAYEQYF
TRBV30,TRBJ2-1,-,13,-,CAWSVIEGGEQFF
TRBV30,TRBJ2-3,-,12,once,CAWSGGLDTQYF
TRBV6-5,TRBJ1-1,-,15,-,CASSYAQVMNTEAFF
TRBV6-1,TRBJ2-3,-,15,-,CASSERGNARDTQYF
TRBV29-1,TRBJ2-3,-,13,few,CSVEGGPTDTQYF
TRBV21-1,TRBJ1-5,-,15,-,CASSARRQHKQPQHF
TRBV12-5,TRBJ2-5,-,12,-,CASGLTEETQYF
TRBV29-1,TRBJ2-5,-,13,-,CSVDHRVGETQYF